These T cell receptor beta chains were read from a single sample in a study of CXCR3-negative and CXCR3-positive naive CD8 T cells. From its re-call of the 5' RACE reads, TCRdb lists each CDR3 protein once, without DNA. This sample's table reports over 70,000 distinct CDR3 sequences. Sequenced: naive CXCR3+ CD8+ T cells from blood. These receptors were collected from a human donor in good health. Some clones in this sample may be carry-over from other donors' samples. The CDR3 runs from the conserved cysteine through the conserved F or W. Each record gives: V gene, J gene, CDR3 length, CDR3 protein.

>TRBV7-9|TRBJ2-5|17
CASSSSTQLALVETQYF
>TRBV6-1|TRBJ2-1|16
CASSWDGAKGNNEQFF
>TRBV27|TRBJ1-5|13
CASSRGMGQPQHF
>TRBV5-1|TRBJ2-4|16
CASSLSRVLAKNIQYF
>TRBV9|TRBJ2-5|17
CASSVTPGTGRQETQYF
>TRBV10-3|TRBJ2-1|14
CALMGGEAENEQFF
>TRBV6-5|TRBJ1-5|11
CASGVGDPQHF
>TRBV12-3/TRBV12-4|TRBJ2-7|16
CASSLGLGVLTYEQYF
>TRBV7-2|TRBJ2-1|17
CASSLFMLGQPYNEQFF
>TRBV7-6|TRBJ2-3|15
CASSLEQGPTDTQYF
>TRBV20-1|TRBJ2-7|14
CSAADSSHSYEQYF
>TRBV29-1|TRBJ2-7|14
CSVWDQGVPYEQYF
>TRBV6-4|TRBJ2-2|14
CASSTGADTGELFF
>TRBV6-5|TRBJ2-5|17
CASSYWTSGRGGETQYF
>TRBV6-5|TRBJ2-7|12
CASTGHPYEQYF
>TRBV5-1|TRBJ1-1|19
CASSLMGAAAPGGNTEAFF
>TRBV6-4|TRBJ2-1|16
CASSPGTSGGSSEQFF
>TRBV10-3|TRBJ1-5|11
CAIGSNQPQHF
>TRBV5-1|TRBJ2-1|18
CASSLQTRQGIIYNEQFF
>TRBV12-3/TRBV12-4|TRBJ1-5|17
CARKKPRDSRGNQPQHF
>TRBV4-2|TRBJ2-7|14
CASSQGGLSYEQYF
>TRBV6-2/TRBV6-3|TRBJ1-1|13
CASRDRGETEAFF
>TRBV15|TRBJ1-1|14
CATSSEGSNTEAFF
>TRBV20-1|TRBJ2-3|13
CSALAGDPDTQYF
>TRBV5-5|TRBJ2-7|16
CASSPPTGRGAYEQYF
>TRBV12-3/TRBV12-4|TRBJ2-3|18
CASTPLPGLAERTDTQYF
>TRBV20-1|TRBJ2-1|13
CSARDLVRNEQFF
>TRBV12-3/TRBV12-4|TRBJ2-2|15
CASSLTGTNTGELFF
>TRBV6-2/TRBV6-3|TRBJ1-2|13
CASSYGQYVGYTF
>TRBV20-1|TRBJ1-1|13
CSANQGSGTEAFF
>TRBV7-9|TRBJ2-5|15
CASSLGPGRQETQYF
>TRBV20-1|TRBJ2-7|14
CSASPSGGAYEQYF
>TRBV20-1|TRBJ2-1|14
CSARTSGDYNEQFF
>TRBV5-1|TRBJ2-7|11
CASRLSYEQYF
>TRBV18|TRBJ2-1|14
CASSHWDDNDEQFF
>TRBV5-6|TRBJ2-7|15
CASSLQGQGDNEQYF
>TRBV20-1|TRBJ2-7|13
CSARGGRDYEQYF
>TRBV28|TRBJ1-1|11
CASIRGTEAFF
>TRBV30|TRBJ2-5|13
CAWSLTSGETQYF
>TRBV27|TRBJ2-7|15
CASSLYGTGNYEQYF
>TRBV12-3/TRBV12-4|TRBJ1-4|17
CASSFIPGQVTNEKLFF
>TRBV15|TRBJ2-1|15
CATSRDRGKMNEQFF
>TRBV18|TRBJ2-3|14
CASSPPSAPSEQYF
>TRBV28|TRBJ2-5|15
CASRVRDRLQETQYF
>TRBV7-6|TRBJ1-1|13
CASSSGKYTEAFF
>TRBV20-1|TRBJ1-1|11
CSAGWSLEAFF